The 4 T cell receptor beta chains in this list originate from one sample, sequenced in a study of pediatric ulcerative colitis. The rectum was sampled with one to two pinch biopsies at colonoscopy. Clones were sequenced by immunoSEQ multiplex PCR, and TCRdb holds only the in-frame ones, with some missing. Of about 20,000 clones listed, roughly 70% are singletons. Sequenced material: gut tissue. These receptors were collected from a boy between 5 and 17 years old with moderate ulcerative colitis.

The count of this clone is one. The rearrangement uses TRBV2 and TRBJ1-2, with D possibly TRBD1 on 5 matching bases. The CDR3 sequence is 12 residues long. The V gene lost 9 bases and the J gene lost 4 bases, with 12 bases spanning the gap. The germline V gene has CDR1 SNHLY and CDR2 FYNNEI. The CDR3 protein is CASNDRSYGYTF. The CDR3 bases are TGTGCCAGTAACGACAGATCCTATGGCTACACCTTC.

The chain employs TRBV7-9 and TRBJ1-2; no clear D. V lost 1 base and J lost 5, with 11 bases in between. From germline, CDR1 is SEHNR and CDR2 FQNEAQ (reference sequence). The CDR3 spans 14 residues. DNA of the CDR3: TGTGCCAGCAGCTTAGTTGGACCGATATATGGCTACACCTTC. Its protein product is CASSLVGPIYGYTF.

The chain recombines TRBV5-4 with TRBJ2-7; TRBD2 aligns across 9 bases. This CDR3 is 15 amino acids long. The germline V gene encodes CDR1 SGHNT and CDR2 YYREEE (reference sequence). Trimming took 4 bases from V and 5 from J; bases not matched to a gene: 10. CDR3: CASSEGLAGRNEQYF. The CDR3 DNA reads as TGTGCCAGCAGCGAGGGACTAGCAGGACGAAACGAGCAGTACTTC.

This clone was counted once. The chain uses TRBV18 and TRBJ1-4; possible D gene TRBD1, 6 bases. The CDR3 sequence is 15 residues long. Germline V CDR1 and CDR2: KGHSH, LQKENI. Trimming removed 2 bases from V and 5 bases from J, with 12 bases in between. CDR3 bases: TGTGCCAGCTCACCAAGAGACAGGTCAAATGAAAAACTGTTTTTT. This gives the protein CASSPRDRSNEKLFF.